The text below deals with one T cell receptor (beta chain). Repertoires were generated with immunoSEQ multiplex PCR, while TCRdb's copy carries only in-frame clones and drops some. The sample carries 250,000 or so clones, around nine tenths recorded once. The V gene's germline CDR1 is SEHNR and CDR2 FQNEAQ (reference sequence). CDR3 length: 13 amino acids. V lost 8 bases, J lost 5 bases, and 15 bases lay in between. These data come from a study of blood T cell repertoires in COVID-19. The gene calls are TRBV7-9 and TRBJ1-1; no reliable D call. The TCR originated in a man aged 40-55 years with active or convalescent COVID-19. The specimen was peripheral blood. CDR3 amino acids: CASSPPRDTEAFF. The CDR3 nucleotides are TGTGCCAGCTCTCCCCCTCGGGATACTGAAGCTTTCTTT.